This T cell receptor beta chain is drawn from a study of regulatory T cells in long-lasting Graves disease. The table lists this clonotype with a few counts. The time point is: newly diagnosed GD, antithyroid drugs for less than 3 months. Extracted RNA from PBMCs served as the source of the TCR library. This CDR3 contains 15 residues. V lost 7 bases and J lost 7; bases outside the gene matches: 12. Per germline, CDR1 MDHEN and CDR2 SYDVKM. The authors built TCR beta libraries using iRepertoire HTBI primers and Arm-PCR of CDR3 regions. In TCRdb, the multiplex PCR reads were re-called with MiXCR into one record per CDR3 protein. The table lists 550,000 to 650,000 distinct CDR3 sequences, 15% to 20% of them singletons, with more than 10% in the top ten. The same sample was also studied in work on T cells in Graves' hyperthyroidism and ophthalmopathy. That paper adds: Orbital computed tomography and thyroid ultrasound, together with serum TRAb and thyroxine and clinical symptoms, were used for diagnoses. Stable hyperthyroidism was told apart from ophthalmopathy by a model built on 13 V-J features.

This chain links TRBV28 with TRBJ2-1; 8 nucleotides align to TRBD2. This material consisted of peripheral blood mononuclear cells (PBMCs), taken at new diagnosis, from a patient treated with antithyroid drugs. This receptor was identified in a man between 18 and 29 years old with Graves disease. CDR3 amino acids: CASIIVGRAGNEQFF. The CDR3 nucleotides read TGTGCCAGCATAATTGTCGGGAGGGCGGGTAATGAGCAGTTCTTC.